The 31 T cell receptor beta chains presented below share a single source sample, sequenced in a study of OX40 agonist ivuxolimab in advanced cancers. Using immunoSEQ multiplex PCR, the repertoire was profiled, and TCRdb retains in-frame clones only, with some absent. This sample has about 100,000 clones, with over 75% found just once. Specimen: CD4+ or CD8+ T cells sorted from blood, collected in a trial of the OX40 agonist ivuxolimab. Receptors were obtained from an adult with an advanced solid tumor such as melanoma, head and neck, liver or kidney cancer.

This clone was detected a few times. The chain combines TRBV2 with TRBJ1-1, with D unclear. Germline V lookup: CDR1 SNHLY, CDR2 FYNNEI. The CDR3 is 14 residues long. The germline V and J ends were trimmed by 1 base and 1 base, with 7 bases remaining between them. CDR3 residues: CASSEGLRNTEAFF. CDR3 in DNA: TGTGCCAGCAGTGAAGGTCTCAGGAACACTGAAGCTTTCTTT.

V gene TRBV6-1 combines with J gene TRBJ2-5; D call uncertain. The J call may be faulty, since TRBJ2-7 better matches the DNA end. Germline CDR1 and CDR2: MNHNS and SASEGT. There are 12 residues in the CDR3. The CDR3 sequence: CASSDGPYEQYF. CDR3 nucleotide sequence: TGTGCCAGCAGTGACGGGCCATACGAGCAGTACTTC.

The V and J genes are TRBV27 and TRBJ2-5, with D unresolved. V was clipped by 3 bases and J by 4 bases, with 6 bases between them. The CDR3 contains 12 residues. Looked up from germline, CDR1 is MNHEY and CDR2 is SMNVEV (reference sequence). The DNA for the CDR3 is TGTGCCAGCAGTTTGGTGGGAGAGACCCAGTACTTC. It is translated as CASSLVGETQYF.

J is TRBJ2-5 and V is TRBV4-2, with a possible D match to TRBD2 (5 bases). The CDR3 totals 15 residues. Germline V lookup: CDR1 LGHNA, CDR2 YNFKEQ. Trimming cost V 0 bases and J 5 bases, with 13 bases left between them. For the CDR3, the DNA is TGTGCCAGCAGCCAAGACGACCGGGAAGGGGAGACCCAGTACTTC. It codes for CASSQDDREGETQYF.

This chain connects TRBV29-1 to TRBJ1-1; D remains unclear. CDR1 SQVTM and CDR2 ANQGSEA come from the germline V gene. CDR3 length equals 13 residues. V shed 7 bases and J shed 7 bases, with 19 bases lying between them. CDR3 coding DNA: TGCAGCGCTGGGGAAAATACTGTTAGTGAAGCTTTCTTT. Translating it yields CSAGENTVSEAFF.

The chain employs TRBV6-6 and TRBJ2-3; a weak D match, TRBD2 (6 bases). Trimming removed 2 bases from V and 8 bases from J, with 8 bases in between. This CDR3 contains 12 residues. Germline CDR1 and CDR2: MNHNY and SVGAGI (reference sequence). In DNA, the CDR3 is TGTGCCAGCAGTTACATTAGCGGTACGCAGTATTTT. Its translation: CASSYISGTQYF.

This chain connects TRBV6-1 to TRBJ2-4, with D possibly TRBD2 on 6 matching bases. Germline CDR1 and CDR2: MNHNS and SASEGT. The CDR3 contains 15 residues. V was shortened by 3 bases and J by 0 bases, with 9 bases between the two germline ends. The CDR3 reads CASSDMGLAKNIQYF. The CDR3 DNA reads as TGTGCCAGCAGTGATATGGGACTAGCCAAAAACATTCAGTACTTC.

The V and J genes are TRBV7-2 and TRBJ1-1; no firm D call. Trimming took off 2 bases at V and 4 bases at J, with 11 bases between the two ends. Germline V gives CDR1 SGHTA, CDR2 FQGNSA. This CDR3 is built from 14 residues. Here the CDR3 reads CASSLTRVPTEAFF. The DNA for the CDR3 is TGTGCCAGCAGCTTAACGAGGGTCCCCACTGAAGCTTTCTTT.

The rearrangement uses TRBV10-3 and TRBJ2-7; TRBD1 matches 9 bases. The CDR3 runs to 15 residues. V was clipped by 1 base and J by 4 bases; unmatched bases: 5. The V gene's germline CDR1 is ENHRY and CDR2 SYGVKD. CDR3 nucleotide sequence: TGTGCCATCAGTGAGTTTAGACAGGGGGGATACGAGCAGTACTTC. It is translated as CAISEFRQGGYEQYF.

The V and J genes are TRBV10-3 and TRBJ2-5; no clear D gene. The V gene lost 4 bases and the J gene lost 5 bases, with 11 bases spanning the gap. CDR3 length: 13 amino acids. Germline-derived CDR1 and CDR2 are ENHRY and SYGVKD. CDR3 sequence: CAISVAAGETQYF. The CDR3 DNA sequence: TGTGCCATCAGTGTGGCGGCTGGGGAGACCCAGTACTTC.

The chain couples TRBV7-3 to TRBJ2-2; TRBD1 matches at 12 bases. The CDR3 contains 15 residues. CDR1 and CDR2 (germline): SGHTA, FQGTGA. Trimming at V came to 5 bases and at J to 6 bases, leaving 4 bases not matched to a gene. The CDR3 region is CASSIGTGGPGELFF. The CDR3 DNA is TGTGCCAGCAGCATAGGGACAGGGGGCCCCGGGGAGCTGTTTTTT.

This chain links TRBV11-2 with TRBJ1-1; maybe TRBD1 (6 bases). The germline gives CDR1 SGHAT, CDR2 FQNNGV. The CDR3 sequence is 12 residues long. With 5 bases removed from V and 5 bases from J, the gap between germline ends came to 9 bases. The CDR3 protein is CASSPGETEAFF. The CDR3 region has the DNA TGTGCCAGCAGCCCAGGGGAGACTGAAGCTTTCTTT. The whole variable domain, remainder taken from reference TRBV11-2 and TRBJ1-1, is EAGVAQSPRYKIIEKRQSVAFWCNPISGHATLYWYQQILGQGPKLLIQFQNNGVVDDSQLPKDRFSAERLKGVDSTLKIQPAKLEDSAVYLCASSPGETEAFFGQGTRLTVV.

The chain links TRBV5-4 to TRBJ2-5; 9 bases agree with TRBD1. This CDR3 has 15 amino acids. Germline CDR1 is SGHNT and CDR2 is YYREEE (reference sequence). J lost 5 bases, V lost 0 bases, and 5 bases had no gene match. DNA for the CDR3: TGTGCCAGCAGCTTGGCCGGGACAGGGTGGGAGACCCAGTACTTC. Translated: CASSLAGTGWETQYF.

The V gene is TRBV5-1, the J gene TRBJ2-5, with D uncertain. The V end was cut by 7 bases, the J end by 2 bases, with 12 bases between. The germline CDR1 and CDR2 sequences are SGHRS and YFSETQ. CDR3 length: 13 residues. The CDR3 DNA follows: TGCGCCAGCTGTCGTCAGGTACAAGAGACCCAGTACTTC. Translation: CASCRQVQETQYF.

V and J are TRBV5-1 and TRBJ1-2; the D gene is possibly TRBD1 (6 bases). Per the germline V gene, CDR1 is SGHRS and CDR2 is YFSETQ. The CDR3 contains 15 residues. Trimming took 0 bases from V and 6 from J, leaving 15 bases between them. In nucleotides, the CDR3 is TGCGCCAGCAGCTTGGTTCCAGGGGCTTATGATGGCTACACCTTC. It is translated as CASSLVPGAYDGYTF.

The chain links TRBV5-1 to TRBJ2-1, with 7 nucleotides matching TRBD2. Germline values: CDR1 SGHRS, CDR2 YFSETQ. The CDR3 covers 16 residues. V shed 6 bases, J shed 6 bases, and the junction held 15 bases outside the gene matches. The chain's CDR3 is CASNRKPGLPGNEQFF. CDR3 nucleotide sequence: TGCGCCAGCAACAGGAAACCGGGACTACCAGGCAATGAGCAGTTCTTC. Complete variable domain (other parts from reference TRBV5-1 and TRBJ2-1): KAGVTQTPRYLIKTRGQQVTLSCSPISGHRSVSWYQQTPGQGLQFLFEYFSETQRNKGNFPGRFSGRQFSNSRSEMNVSTLELGDSALYLCASNRKPGLPGNEQFFGPGTRLTVL.

The chain recombines TRBV7-9 with TRBJ2-7; tentatively, D is TRBD2 (5 bases). The V gene lost 2 bases and the J gene lost 7 bases, with 18 bases spanning the gap. CDR1 and CDR2 (germline): SEHNR, FQNEAQ (reference sequence). The CDR3 has 15 residues. CDR3: CASSLSSFEGMEQYF. For the CDR3, the DNA is TGTGCCAGCAGCTTATCCAGTTTTGAGGGAATGGAGCAGTACTTC.

The V and J genes are TRBV29-1 and TRBJ1-2; D might be TRBD1 (6 bases). The CDR3 totals 10 residues. Per the germline V gene, CDR1 is SQVTM and CDR2 is ANQGSEA. V was pared by 7 bases and J by 6 bases, with 9 bases between. In DNA form, the CDR3 reads TGCAGCGCGGACAGTGATGGCTACACCTTC. It specifies CSADSDGYTF.

This chain uses TRBV19 with TRBJ2-3; TRBD2 matches 13 bases. The junction had 7 bases not matched to a gene; V was cut back by 5 bases and J by 2 bases. The CDR3 spans 17 residues. Per germline, CDR1 LNHDA and CDR2 SQIVND (reference sequence). The CDR3 DNA reads TGTGCCAGTAGTTCTACCGGACTAGCGGGAGACACAGATACGCAGTATTTT. It specifies CASSSTGLAGDTDTQYF.

The gene calls are TRBV9 and TRBJ2-3, with TRBD2 identical over 12 bases. This CDR3 spans 17 amino acids. The V gene's germline CDR1 is SGDLS and CDR2 YYNGEE. The ends lost 3 bases at V and 3 bases at J; junction bases unmatched: 8. This chain's CDR3 is CASSGGTSGWGTDTQYF. CDR3 DNA sequence: TGTGCCAGCAGCGGCGGGACTAGCGGGTGGGGGACAGATACGCAGTATTTT.

The rearrangement joins TRBV7-9 to TRBJ2-1; 8 bases map to TRBD2. After removal of 5 bases from V and 0 bases from J, the junction contained 12 bases not matched to a gene. This CDR3 contains 18 residues. Per germline, CDR1 SEHNR and CDR2 FQNEAQ (reference sequence). The CDR3 coding sequence is TGTGCCAGCAGCCCACCCTCCTCACTAGCGGCCTCCTACAATGAGCAGTTCTTC. Translation: CASSPPSSLAASYNEQFF.

The chain has TRBV14 and TRBJ2-3, with D perhaps given as TRBD1 or TRBD2 (7 bases each). The CDR3 runs to 16 residues. Per the germline V gene, CDR1 is SGHDN and CDR2 is FVKESK. Trimming shortened V by 3 bases and J by 0 bases, and 13 bases separated the two germline ends. The CDR3: CASSHRGGYSTDTQYF. The CDR3, as DNA: TGTGCCAGCAGCCACAGGGGGGGCTATAGCACAGATACGCAGTATTTT.

This sequence joins TRBV10-3 and TRBJ2-7; D is uncertain. V was shortened by 4 bases and J by 6 bases, with 10 bases between the two germline ends. CDR3 size: 12 residues. Germline loops: CDR1 ENHRY, CDR2 SYGVKD. In DNA, the CDR3 is TGTGCCATCAGTGGAGGACGGGCCGAGCAGTACTTC. It codes for CAISGGRAEQYF.

Comments on this clone: At the DNA level, this CDR3 is encoded by other sequences in the same sample as well. The chain couples TRBV5-1 to TRBJ2-7; 7 bases line up with TRBD1. This CDR3 comprises 13 residues. In germline, CDR1 is SGHRS, CDR2 YFSETQ. The trim removed 2 bases at V and 2 bases at J, leaving 1 base unmatched. CDR3 in DNA: TGCGCCAGCAGCTTAGACAGGGCCTACGAGCAGTACTTC. It encodes CASSLDRAYEQYF. Combining the CDR3 with reference TRBV5-1 and TRBJ2-7 gives the whole variable domain KAGVTQTPRYLIKTRGQQVTLSCSPISGHRSVSWYQQTPGQGLQFLFEYFSETQRNKGNFPGRFSGRQFSNSRSEMNVSTLELGDSALYLCASSLDRAYEQYFGPGTRLTVT.

The chain employs TRBV29-1 and TRBJ2-7; D unresolved. V gave up 0 bases and J gave up 4 bases, with 7 bases separating them. The CDR3 covers 12 residues. CDR1 is SQVTM and CDR2 is ANQGSEA in the germline V gene. Written as DNA, the CDR3 is TGCAGCGTTGAAGATCGGTGGTACGAGCAGTACTTC. Translated, it gives CSVEDRWYEQYF.

The CDR3 loop is CASSSLLKNEQFF. CDR3 sequence (DNA): TGCGCCAGCAGTTCGTTACTAAAAAATGAGCAGTTCTTC. The rearrangement joins TRBV5-1 to TRBJ2-1; unclear D gene. The CDR3 runs 13 residues. The V end was cut by 5 bases, the J end by 7 bases, with 13 bases between. Germline V lookup: CDR1 SGHRS, CDR2 YFSETQ.

This clone was observed once. V and J are TRBV5-4 and TRBJ2-1; unclear D gene. The CDR3 contains 12 residues. Per the germline V gene, CDR1 is SGHNT and CDR2 is YYREEE (reference sequence). V dropped 0 bases and J dropped 9 bases, with 7 bases sitting between them. The CDR3 bases are TGTGCCAGCAGCTTGGCAGGCAGTGAGCAGTTCTTC. Protein: CASSLAGSEQFF.

The chain couples TRBV5-1 to TRBJ2-3; TRBD2 matches 9 bases. The CDR3 runs 15 residues. J lost 3 bases, V lost 2 bases, and 4 bases had no gene match. Per germline, CDR1 SGHRS and CDR2 YFSETQ. The CDR3 reads CASSFSGSRTDTQYF. The CDR3 region has the DNA TGCGCCAGCAGCTTTAGCGGGAGCCGAACAGATACGCAGTATTTT.

The chain has TRBV20-1 and TRBJ2-7, with D maybe TRBD1 (6 bases). This CDR3 comprises 11 residues. V lost 3 bases to trimming and J lost 4 bases, with 7 bases between them. Germline CDR1 DFQATT, CDR2 SNEGSKA (reference sequence). The CDR3, as DNA: TGCAGTGCTAGGCAGGGGTACGAGCAGTACTTC. Protein sequence: CSARQGYEQYF.

V is TRBV30 and J is TRBJ2-1, with unresolved D. The CDR3 consists of 15 residues. In germline, CDR1 is GTSNPN, CDR2 SVGIG (reference sequence). The V gene lost 0 bases and the J gene lost 9 bases, with 18 bases spanning the gap. This CDR3 reads CAWSVRRSLPVEQFF. The DNA for the CDR3 is TGTGCCTGGAGTGTACGGCGGAGTCTCCCGGTTGAGCAGTTCTTC.

The chain combines TRBV5-5 with TRBJ1-4; D gene uncertain. CDR1 and CDR2 from the germline V gene are SGHKS and YYEKEE (reference sequence). The CDR3 runs to 14 residues. The V and J ends lost 1 base and 4 bases respectively, with 8 bases between them. DNA of the CDR3: TGTGCCAGCAGCTTGATCGCGTATAATGAAAAACTGTTTTTT. Protein sequence: CASSLIAYNEKLFF.